This T cell receptor beta chain was sequenced in a study of cytomegalovirus exposure and HLA in healthy donors. Study details: Out of about 190 million T cells, an earlier analysis found fewer than 140 million unique TCR beta sequences in total. Unique TCRs numbering approximately 81 million, obtained from HLA-typed donors, made up an early data release.

The CDR3 covers 12 residues. CDR1 and CDR2 (germline): MNHNS, SASEGT. V dropped 8 bases and J dropped 5; count of bases not matched to a gene: 4. The PCR was carried out with 60 Vbeta primers and 13 Jbeta primers. The table came from immunoSEQ multiplex PCR; TCRdb's copy has only in-frame clones and leaves some out. This table holds about 150,000 clones, 70% found once. Sample: PBMCs. This chain uses TRBV6-1 with TRBJ1-1; 8 bases agree with TRBD1. This TCR derives from a woman aged 60 to 75 in good health and CMV-seropositive. The CDR3 reads CASHRQGTEAFF. The CDR3 coding sequence is TGTGCCAGCCACCGACAGGGGACTGAAGCTTTCTTT.